Below, 6 T cell receptor beta chains from the same sample are listed, as sequenced in a study of blood T cell repertoires in COVID-19. Using immunoSEQ multiplex PCR, the repertoire was profiled, and TCRdb retains in-frame clones only, with some absent. The sample has 200,000 to 250,000 clones; 75% to 85% are singletons. Material for sequencing was peripheral blood. These receptors were taken from a woman between 65 and 79 years old with COVID-19, enrolled during active disease.

The sample holds a few counts of this clone. J is TRBJ1-5 and V is TRBV7-2; weak D call: TRBD1 (6 bases). The CDR3 runs to 15 residues. The V gene lost 3 bases and the J gene lost 5 bases, with 14 bases spanning the gap. In germline, CDR1 is SGHTA, CDR2 FQGNSA. CDR3 amino acids: CASSFDGTLDQPQHF. DNA of the CDR3: TGTGCCAGCAGCTTCGACGGGACACTCGATCAGCCCCAGCATTTT.

The chain is built from TRBV19 and TRBJ1-1; D possibly corresponds to TRBD1 (6 bases). Germline V gene sequence: CDR1 LNHDA, CDR2 SQIVND (reference sequence). The CDR3 is made up of 14 amino acids. Trimming left V 4 bases short and J 0 bases short, with 9 bases between. The CDR3 bases are TGTGCCAGTAGTAAGGGACAACTGAACACTGAAGCTTTCTTT. Translating gives CASSKGQLNTEAFF.

This clone was detected only once. The J gene is TRBJ2-2, the V gene TRBV4-1, with TRBD1 identical over 7 bases. This CDR3 contains 17 residues. CDR1 and CDR2 from the germline V gene are MGHRA and YSYEKL. V trimming: 0 bases; J trimming: 4 bases; junction bases outside the gene matches: 8. Written as DNA, the CDR3 is TGCGCCAGCAGCCAAGATTGGGAAGGACAGGTCACCGGGGAGCTGTTTTTT. It yields the protein CASSQDWEGQVTGELFF.

The chain combines TRBV5-1 with TRBJ2-5, with 12 bases fitting TRBD2. Germline V gene sequence: CDR1 SGHRS, CDR2 YFSETQ. CDR3 length equals 15 residues. V dropped 4 bases and J dropped 2; count of bases not matched to a gene: 3. The CDR3 DNA sequence: TGCGCCAGCAGCCTGGGACTAGCGGGTCAAGAGACCCAGTACTTC. Translation gives CASSLGLAGQETQYF.

The table lists this clone with a few counts. CDR3 residues: CASSQETGYNEQFF. The CDR3 DNA reads as TGCGCCAGCAGCCAAGAAACAGGCTACAATGAGCAGTTCTTC. V usage is TRBV4-3 and J usage is TRBJ2-1, with D tentatively TRBD1 (5 bases). Trimming removed 0 bases at V and 3 bases at J, with 6 bases between. This CDR3 has 14 residues. Germline V gene data show CDR1 as LGHNA and CDR2 as YSLEER.

Turning to this clone: One junction end does not reproduce the germline sequence, and a read error may be involved. The gene calls are TRBV7-7 and TRBJ2-5, with TRBD2 matching over 15 bases. The CDR3 runs 18 residues. Germline V gene lookup returns CDR1 SSHAT and CDR2 FNYEAQ (reference sequence). CDR3 loop: CASSSLPRTSGRVETQYF. The DNA of the CDR3 is TGTGCTAGCAGCTCCCTCCCTCGGACTAGCGGGAGGGTAGAGACCCAGTACTTC. The complete variable domain, with remaining parts taken from reference TRBV7-7 and TRBJ2-5, reads GAGVSQSPRYKVTKRGQDVTLRCDPISSHATLYWYQQALGQGPEFLTYFNYEAQPDKSGLPSDRFSAERPEGSISTLTIQRTEQRDSAMYRCASSSLPRTSGRVETQYFGPGTRLLVL.